This is a list of T cell receptor beta chains from one sample in a study of blood T cells in healthy people across ages. TCRdb re-called the 5' RACE reads through MiXCR, storing one row per CDR3 protein. The repertoire has over a million distinct CDR3 sequences, 42% of them found once; the top ten carry 6.5% to 10%. The sequencing input was blood. The receptor set was obtained from a woman aged 18 to 35 in good health. Both conserved end residues are part of each CDR3. A D gene is named only where the DNA matches it firmly. Part of the rows lack a size; the others show once, few, many or a class for expanded clones.

TRBV2	-	-	TRBJ2-7	CASDGGGRSQYF	TGTGCCAGCGACGGAGGGGGGAGGTCCCAGTACTTC
TRBV29-1	-	-	TRBJ1-2	CSVGNAYTF	TGCAGCGTTGGAAACGCCTACACCTTC
TRBV10-3	few	TRBD2	TRBJ2-3	CAISGWTSGGPNTQYF	TGTGCCATCAGTGGTTGGACTAGCGGGGGACCCAATACGCAGTATTTT
TRBV10-3	-	-	TRBJ1-2	CAITGDQGFGYTF	TGTGCCATCACCGGAGATCAGGGTTTTGGCTACACCTTC
TRBV5-1	-	-	TRBJ2-3	CASSLDSGASTDTQYF	TGCGCCAGCAGCCTCGACTCCGGGGCAAGCACAGATACGCAGTATTTT
TRBV20-1	-	TRBD2	TRBJ2-2	CSARLAGLNTGELFF	TGCAGTGCTAGACTAGCGGGGCTGAACACCGGGGAGCTGTTTTTT
TRBV29-1	few	TRBD2	TRBJ2-2	CSVSGLAGVGRELFF	TGCAGCGTGTCCGGTCTAGCGGGAGTAGGACGGGAGCTGTTTTTT
TRBV6-6	once	TRBD2	TRBJ2-2	CASSPTSENTGELFF	TGTGCCAGCAGCCCGACTAGCGAGAACACCGGGGAGCTGTTTTTT
TRBV6-2/TRBV6-3	-	-	TRBJ1-2	CANPDVRYGYTF	TGTGCCAACCCAGATGTGAGGTATGGCTACACCTTC
TRBV7-2	-	TRBD2	TRBJ2-7	CASSSSGVISYEQYF	TGTGCCAGCAGCTCGAGCGGGGTGATTAGCTACGAGCAGTACTTC
TRBV25-1	-	TRBD2	TRBJ2-5	CASSFYSGGSQETQYF	TGTGCCAGCAGTTTCTATAGCGGGGGCAGCCAAGAGACCCAGTACTTC
TRBV20-1	-	-	TRBJ2-5	CSAPGVTRETQYF	TGCAGTGCGCCCGGGGTAACGAGGGAGACCCAGTACTTC
TRBV19	-	-	TRBJ2-1	CASSIAEGSNEQFF	TGTGCCAGTAGTATAGCGGAGGGATCCAATGAGCAGTTCTTC
TRBV13	few	-	TRBJ1-6	CATMDPRYNSPLHF	TGTGCCACCATGGACCCTCGATATAATTCACCCCTCCACTTT
TRBV2	-	TRBD1	TRBJ2-4	CASSEVIRQGTKNIQYF	TGTGCCAGCAGTGAAGTAATCCGACAGGGAACCAAAAACATTCAGTACTTC
TRBV14	-	TRBD2	TRBJ2-3	CASSQRTSGSGDTQYF	TGTGCCAGCAGCCAACGGACTAGCGGGAGTGGTGATACGCAGTATTTT
TRBV2	few	-	TRBJ2-3	CASSRAGASTDTQYF	TGTGCCAGCTCCCGGGCGGGGGCTAGCACAGATACGCAGTATTTT
TRBV3-1	-	-	TRBJ2-1	CASSQDGGPGNEQFF	TGTGCCAGCAGCCAAGATGGAGGCCCGGGGAATGAGCAGTTCTTC